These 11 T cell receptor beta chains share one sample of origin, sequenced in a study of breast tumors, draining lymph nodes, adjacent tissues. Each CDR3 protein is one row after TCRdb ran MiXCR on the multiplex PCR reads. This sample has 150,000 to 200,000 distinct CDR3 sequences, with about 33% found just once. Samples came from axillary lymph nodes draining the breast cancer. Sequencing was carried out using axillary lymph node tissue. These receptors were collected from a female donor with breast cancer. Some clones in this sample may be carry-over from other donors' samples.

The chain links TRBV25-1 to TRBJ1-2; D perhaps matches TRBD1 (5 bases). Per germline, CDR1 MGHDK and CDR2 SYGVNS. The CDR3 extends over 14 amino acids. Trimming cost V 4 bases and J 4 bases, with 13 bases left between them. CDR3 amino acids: CASSARDSLYGYTF. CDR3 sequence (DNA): TGTGCCAGCAGTGCTAGAGACAGCCTCTATGGCTACACCTTC.

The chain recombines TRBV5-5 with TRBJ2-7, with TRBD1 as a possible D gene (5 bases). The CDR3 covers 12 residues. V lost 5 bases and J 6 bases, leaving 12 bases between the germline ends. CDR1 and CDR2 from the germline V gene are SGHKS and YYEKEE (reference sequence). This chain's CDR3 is CASSSTVREQYF. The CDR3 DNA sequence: TGTGCCAGCAGTTCGACAGTCCGCGAGCAGTACTTC.

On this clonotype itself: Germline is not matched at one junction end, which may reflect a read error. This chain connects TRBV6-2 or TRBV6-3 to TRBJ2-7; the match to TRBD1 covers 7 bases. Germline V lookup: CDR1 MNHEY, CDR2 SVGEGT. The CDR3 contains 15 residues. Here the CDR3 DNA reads TGTGCCAGCAGTCACGAGGGGGCGTCCTCCGACGAGCAGTACTTC. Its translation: CASSHEGASSDEQYF.

The CDR3 spells CASSYSTREGYTF. In nucleotides, the CDR3 is TGTGCCAGCAGTTACTCGACTCGGGAAGGCTACACCTTC. The chain uses TRBV6-5 and TRBJ1-2; D is undetermined. The germline CDR1 and CDR2 sequences are MNHEY and SVGAGI. Deletions cut 0 bases from V and 8 bases from J, with 10 bases between. CDR3 length: 13 amino acids.

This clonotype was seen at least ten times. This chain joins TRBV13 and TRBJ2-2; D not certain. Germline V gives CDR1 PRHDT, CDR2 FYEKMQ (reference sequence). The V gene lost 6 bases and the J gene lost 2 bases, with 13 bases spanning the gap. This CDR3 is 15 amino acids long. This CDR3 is CASSHSPDNTGELFF. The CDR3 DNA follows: TGTGCCAGCAGTCACTCTCCAGATAACACCGGGGAGCTGTTTTTT. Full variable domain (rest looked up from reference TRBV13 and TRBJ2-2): AAGVIQSPRHLIKEKRETATLKCYPIPRHDTVYWYQQGPGQDPQFLISFYEKMQSDKGSIPDRFSAQQFSDYHSELNMSSLELGDSALYFCASSHSPDNTGELFFGEGSRLTVL.

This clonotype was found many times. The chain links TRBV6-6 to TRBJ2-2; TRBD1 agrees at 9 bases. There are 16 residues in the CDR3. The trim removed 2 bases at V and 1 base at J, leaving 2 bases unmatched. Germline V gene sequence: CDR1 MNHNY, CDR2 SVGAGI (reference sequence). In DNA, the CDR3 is TGTGCCAGCAGTTACCCGGGACAGGGGAACACCGGGGAGCTGTTTTTT. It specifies CASSYPGQGNTGELFF.

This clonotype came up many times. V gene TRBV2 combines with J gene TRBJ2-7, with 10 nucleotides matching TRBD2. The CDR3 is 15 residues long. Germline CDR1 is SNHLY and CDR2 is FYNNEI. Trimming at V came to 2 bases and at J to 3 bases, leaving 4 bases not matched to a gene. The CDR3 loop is CASSERTSGSYEQYF. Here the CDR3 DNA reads TGTGCCAGCAGTGAACGGACTAGCGGAAGCTACGAGCAGTACTTC.

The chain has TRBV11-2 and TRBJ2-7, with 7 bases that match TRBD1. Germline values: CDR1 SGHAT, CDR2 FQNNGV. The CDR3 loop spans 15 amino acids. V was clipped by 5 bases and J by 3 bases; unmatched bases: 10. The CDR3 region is CASSPRDSSFYEQYF. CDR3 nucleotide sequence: TGTGCCAGCAGCCCACGGGACAGTTCCTTCTACGAGCAGTACTTC.

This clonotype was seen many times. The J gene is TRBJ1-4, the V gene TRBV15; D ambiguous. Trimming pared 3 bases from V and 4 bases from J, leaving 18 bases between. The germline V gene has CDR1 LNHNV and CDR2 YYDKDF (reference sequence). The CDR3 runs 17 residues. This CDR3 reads CATSRDWQILYNEKLFF. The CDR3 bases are TGTGCCACCAGCAGGGATTGGCAGATTCTGTATAATGAAAAACTGTTTTTT.

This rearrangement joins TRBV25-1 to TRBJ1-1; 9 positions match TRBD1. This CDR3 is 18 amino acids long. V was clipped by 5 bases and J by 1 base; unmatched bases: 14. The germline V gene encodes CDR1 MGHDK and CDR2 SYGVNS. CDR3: CASSPLPGTGIGNTEAFF. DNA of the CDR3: TGTGCCAGCAGTCCGCTGCCCGGGACAGGGATAGGGAACACTGAAGCTTTCTTT.

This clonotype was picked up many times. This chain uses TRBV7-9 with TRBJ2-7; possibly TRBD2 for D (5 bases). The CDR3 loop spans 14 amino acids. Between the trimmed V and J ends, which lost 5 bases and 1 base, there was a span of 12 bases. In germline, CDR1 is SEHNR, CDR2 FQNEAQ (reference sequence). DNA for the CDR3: TGTGCCAGCAGCCCGGACTGGATTTCCTACGAGCAGTACTTC. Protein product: CASSPDWISYEQYF.